The present T cell receptor beta chain was sequenced within a study of long-term antiretroviral therapy in people with HIV. Findings of the study overall: Records did not include ART adherence, viral resistance or therapy changes. Whereas controls had wider CDR3 length ranges, HIV repertoires had narrower ones. Clonal populations expanded prior to ART predominated within the repertoire at all time points.

The run of the v3.0 immunoSEQ assay was at survey level. Only in-frame clones appear in the TCRdb table, and some are missing; sequencing was by immunoSEQ multiplex PCR. The table lists about 24,000 clones, approximately 84% of them singletons, with around 7.8% in the top ten. Of note for this clone: Its antigen is unidentified.

This CDR3 contains 13 residues. Germline lookup yields CDR1 MNHNY and CDR2 SVGAGI (reference sequence). Trimming pared 0 bases from V and 6 bases from J, leaving 8 bases between. The chain carries TRBV6-6 and TRBJ1-1, with no clear D. The clonotype comes from a woman younger than 45 with HIV. Sequenced material: unsorted PBMCs, taken 1.8 years before starting antiretroviral therapy. In nucleotides, the CDR3 is TGTGCCAGCAGTTACTCCCAGACCTCTGAAGCTTTCTTT. Amino acid sequence: CASSYSQTSEAFF.